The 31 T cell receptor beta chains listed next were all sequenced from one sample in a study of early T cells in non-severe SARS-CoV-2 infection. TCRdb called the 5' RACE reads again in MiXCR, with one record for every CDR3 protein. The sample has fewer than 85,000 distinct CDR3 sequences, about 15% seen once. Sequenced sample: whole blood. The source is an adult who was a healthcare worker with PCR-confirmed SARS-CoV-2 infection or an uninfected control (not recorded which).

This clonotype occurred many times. The CDR3 spells CASSLGQGEQYF. CDR3 DNA: TGCGCCAGCAGCCTCGGACAGGGCGAGCAGTACTTC. The rearrangement uses TRBV5-1 and TRBJ2-7; TRBD1 agrees at 8 bases. The junction had 3 bases not matched to a gene; V was cut back by 4 bases and J by 6 bases. CDR3 size: 12 residues. The germline CDR1 and CDR2 sequences are SGHRS and YFSETQ.

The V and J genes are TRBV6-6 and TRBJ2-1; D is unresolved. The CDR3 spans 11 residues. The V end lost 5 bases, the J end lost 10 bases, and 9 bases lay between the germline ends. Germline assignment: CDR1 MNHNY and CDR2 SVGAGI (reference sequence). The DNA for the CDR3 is TGTGCCAGCAGTCGTAGTCACGAGCAGTTCTTC. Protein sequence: CASSRSHEQFF.

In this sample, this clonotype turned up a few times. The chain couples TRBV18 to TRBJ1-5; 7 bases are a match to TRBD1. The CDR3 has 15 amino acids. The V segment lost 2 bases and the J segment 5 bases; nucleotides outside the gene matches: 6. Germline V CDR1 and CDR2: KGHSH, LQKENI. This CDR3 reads CASSPETGKHQPQHF. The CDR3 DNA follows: TGTGCCAGCTCACCAGAGACAGGGAAGCATCAGCCCCAGCATTTT.

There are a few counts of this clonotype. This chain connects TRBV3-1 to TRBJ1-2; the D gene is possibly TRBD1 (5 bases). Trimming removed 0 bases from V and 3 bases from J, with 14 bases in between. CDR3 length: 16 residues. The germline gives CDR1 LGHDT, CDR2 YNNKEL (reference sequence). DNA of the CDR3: TGTGCCAGCAGCCAAGATGACCAGGGATCACACTATGGCTACACCTTC. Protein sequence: CASSQDDQGSHYGYTF.

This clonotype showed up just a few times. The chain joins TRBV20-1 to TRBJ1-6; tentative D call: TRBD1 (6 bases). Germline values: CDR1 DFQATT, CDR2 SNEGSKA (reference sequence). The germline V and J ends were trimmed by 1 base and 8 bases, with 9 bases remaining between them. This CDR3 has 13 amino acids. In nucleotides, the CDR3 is TGCAGTGCTAGAGCCGGGGGCGATTCACCCCTCCACTTT. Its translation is CSARAGGDSPLHF.

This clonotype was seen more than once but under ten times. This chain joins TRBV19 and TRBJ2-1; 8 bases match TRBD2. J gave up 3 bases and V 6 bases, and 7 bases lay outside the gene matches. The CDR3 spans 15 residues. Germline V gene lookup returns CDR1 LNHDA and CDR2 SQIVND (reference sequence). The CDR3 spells CASSGGANLYNEQFF. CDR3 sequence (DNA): TGTGCCAGTAGCGGGGGGGCTAACCTCTACAATGAGCAGTTCTTC.

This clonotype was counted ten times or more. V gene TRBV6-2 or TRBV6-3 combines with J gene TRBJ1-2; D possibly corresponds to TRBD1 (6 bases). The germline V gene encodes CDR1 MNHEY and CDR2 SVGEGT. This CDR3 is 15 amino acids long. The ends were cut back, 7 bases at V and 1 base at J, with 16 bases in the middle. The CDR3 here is CASTPEGGVNYGYTF. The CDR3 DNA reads TGTGCCAGCACCCCTGAGGGGGGGGTTAACTATGGCTACACCTTC.

CDR3: CASSAQGSSNYGYTF. In DNA form, the CDR3 reads TGTGCCAGCAGCGCCCAGGGTTCGTCTAACTATGGCTACACCTTC. The J gene is TRBJ1-2, the V gene TRBV9; D might be TRBD1 (5 bases). The V end lost 3 bases, the J end lost 0 bases, and 12 bases lay between the germline ends. Germline V gives CDR1 SGDLS, CDR2 YYNGEE. The CDR3 extends over 15 amino acids.

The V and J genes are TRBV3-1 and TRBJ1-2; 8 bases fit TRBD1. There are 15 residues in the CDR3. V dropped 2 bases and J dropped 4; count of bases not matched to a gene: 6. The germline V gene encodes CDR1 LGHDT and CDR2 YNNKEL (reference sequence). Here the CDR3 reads CASSQSFTGGYGYTF. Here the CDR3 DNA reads TGTGCCAGCAGCCAAAGTTTTACAGGGGGCTATGGCTACACCTTC.

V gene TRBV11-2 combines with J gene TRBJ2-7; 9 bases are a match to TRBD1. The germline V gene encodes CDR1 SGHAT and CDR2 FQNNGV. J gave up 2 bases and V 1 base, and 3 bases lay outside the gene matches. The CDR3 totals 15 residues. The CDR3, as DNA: TGTGCCAGCAGCTTAGGGACAGGGGTAACCTACGAGCAGTACTTC. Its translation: CASSLGTGVTYEQYF.

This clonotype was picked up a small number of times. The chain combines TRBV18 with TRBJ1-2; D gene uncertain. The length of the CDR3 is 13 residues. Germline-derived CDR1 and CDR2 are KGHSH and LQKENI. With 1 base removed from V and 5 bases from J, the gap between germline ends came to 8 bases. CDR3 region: CASSPQPGYGYTF. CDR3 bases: TGTGCCAGCTCACCACAACCTGGTTATGGCTACACCTTC.

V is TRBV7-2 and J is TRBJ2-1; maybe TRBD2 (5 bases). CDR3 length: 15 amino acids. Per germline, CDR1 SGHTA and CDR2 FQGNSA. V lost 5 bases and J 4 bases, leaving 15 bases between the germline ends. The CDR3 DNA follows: TGTGCCAGCAGCACTACTAGTGCACGATACAATGAGCAGTTCTTC. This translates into CASSTTSARYNEQFF.

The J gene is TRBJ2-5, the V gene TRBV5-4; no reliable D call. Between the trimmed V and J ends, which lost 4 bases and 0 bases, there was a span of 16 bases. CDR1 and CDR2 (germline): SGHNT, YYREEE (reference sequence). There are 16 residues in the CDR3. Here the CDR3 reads CASSRTVDWDQETQYF. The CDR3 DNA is TGTGCCAGCAGCCGCACAGTTGACTGGGACCAAGAGACCCAGTACTTC. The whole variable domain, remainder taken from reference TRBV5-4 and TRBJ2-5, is ETGVTQSPTHLIKTRGQQVTLRCSSQSGHNTVSWYQQALGQGPQFIFQYYREEENGRGNFPPRFSGLQFPNYSSELNVNALELDDSALYLCASSRTVDWDQETQYFGPGTRLLVL.

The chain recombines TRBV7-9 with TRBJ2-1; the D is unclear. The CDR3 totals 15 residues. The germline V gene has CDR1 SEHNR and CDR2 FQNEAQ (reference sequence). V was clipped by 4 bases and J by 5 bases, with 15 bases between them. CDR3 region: CASSSQLLLDNEQFF. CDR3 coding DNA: TGTGCCAGCAGCTCGCAACTACTGCTTGACAATGAGCAGTTCTTC.

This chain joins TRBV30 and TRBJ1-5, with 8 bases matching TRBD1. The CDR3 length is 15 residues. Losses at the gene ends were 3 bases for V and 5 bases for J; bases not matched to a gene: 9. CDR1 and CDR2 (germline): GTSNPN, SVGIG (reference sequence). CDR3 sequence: CAWRPTGGRDQPQHF. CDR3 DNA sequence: TGTGCCTGGAGACCTACAGGGGGACGAGATCAGCCCCAGCATTTT.

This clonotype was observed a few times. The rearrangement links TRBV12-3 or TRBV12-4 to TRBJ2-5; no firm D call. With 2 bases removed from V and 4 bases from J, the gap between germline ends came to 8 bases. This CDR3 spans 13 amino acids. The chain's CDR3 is CASSLPPRETQYF. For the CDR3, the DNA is TGTGCCAGCAGTTTACCCCCCCGAGAGACCCAGTACTTC.

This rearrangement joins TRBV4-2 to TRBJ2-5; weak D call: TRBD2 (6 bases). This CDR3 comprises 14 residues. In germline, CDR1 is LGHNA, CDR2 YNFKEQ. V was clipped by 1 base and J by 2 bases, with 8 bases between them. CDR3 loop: CASSQAGEQETQYF. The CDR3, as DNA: TGTGCCAGCAGCCAAGCGGGGGAGCAAGAGACCCAGTACTTC.

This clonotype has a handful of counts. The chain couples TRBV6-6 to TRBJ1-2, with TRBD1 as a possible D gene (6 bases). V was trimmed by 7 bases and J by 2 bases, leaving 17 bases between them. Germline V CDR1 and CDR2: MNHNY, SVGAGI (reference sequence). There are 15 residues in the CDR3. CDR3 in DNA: TGTGCCAGCACCCCGAGGGGGGGCAGAAACTATGGCTACACCTTC. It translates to CASTPRGGRNYGYTF.

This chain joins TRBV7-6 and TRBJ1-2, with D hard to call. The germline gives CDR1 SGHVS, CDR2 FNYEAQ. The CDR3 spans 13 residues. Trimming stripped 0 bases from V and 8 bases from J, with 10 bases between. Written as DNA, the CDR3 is TGTGCCAGCAGCTTAGCCGGGAGCGGCGGCTACACCTTC. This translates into CASSLAGSGGYTF.

The CDR3 region is CASSFGGSGDYEQYF. The CDR3 region has the DNA TGTGCCAGCAGCTTTGGAGGTAGCGGGGACTACGAGCAGTACTTC. The chain employs TRBV11-2 and TRBJ2-7; TRBD2 aligns across 8 bases. V trimming: 3 bases; J trimming: 3 bases; junction bases outside the gene matches: 7. CDR1 and CDR2 (germline): SGHAT, FQNNGV. The CDR3 has 15 residues. Full variable domain (remainder filled in from reference TRBV11-2 and TRBJ2-7): EAGVAQSPRYKIIEKRQSVAFWCNPISGHATLYWYQQILGQGPKLLIQFQNNGVVDDSQLPKDRFSAERLKGVDSTLKIQPAKLEDSAVYLCASSFGGSGDYEQYFGPGTRLTVT.

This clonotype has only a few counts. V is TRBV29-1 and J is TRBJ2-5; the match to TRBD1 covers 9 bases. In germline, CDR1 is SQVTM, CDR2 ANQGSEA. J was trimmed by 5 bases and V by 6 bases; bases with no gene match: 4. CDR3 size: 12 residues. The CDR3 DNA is TGCAGCGTCACAGGGGGCAGCGAGACCCAGTACTTC. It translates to CSVTGGSETQYF.

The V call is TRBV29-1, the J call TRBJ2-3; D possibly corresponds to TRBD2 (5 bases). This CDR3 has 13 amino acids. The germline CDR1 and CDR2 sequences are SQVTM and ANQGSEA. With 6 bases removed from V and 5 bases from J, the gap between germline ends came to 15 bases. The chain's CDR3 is CSVGTPGGDTQYF. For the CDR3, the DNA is TGCAGCGTCGGAACGCCTGGAGGAGATACGCAGTATTTT.

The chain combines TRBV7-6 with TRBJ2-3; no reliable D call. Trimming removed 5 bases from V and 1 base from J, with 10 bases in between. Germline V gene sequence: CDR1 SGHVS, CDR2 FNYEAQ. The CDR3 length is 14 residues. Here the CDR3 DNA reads TGTGCCAGCAGCCCAAGGCAGGGCACAGATACGCAGTATTTT. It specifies CASSPRQGTDTQYF.

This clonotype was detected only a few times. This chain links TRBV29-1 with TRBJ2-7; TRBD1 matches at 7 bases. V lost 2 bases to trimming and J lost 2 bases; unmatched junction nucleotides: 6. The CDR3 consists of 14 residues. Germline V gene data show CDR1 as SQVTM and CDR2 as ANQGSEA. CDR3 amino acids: CSVETGQFPYEQYF. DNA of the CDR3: TGCAGCGTTGAAACGGGACAGTTTCCCTACGAGCAGTACTTC.

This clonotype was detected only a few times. The CDR3 spells CASSKDRKGKGLVNTEAFF. The CDR3 region has the DNA TGTGCCAGCAGCAAAGATAGAAAAGGGAAAGGGCTAGTGAACACTGAAGCTTTCTTT. This chain connects TRBV21-1 to TRBJ1-1; the tabulated D call, TRBD1, remains unverified against the DNA. TRBV21-1 is annotated as a pseudogene. This CDR3 comprises 19 residues.

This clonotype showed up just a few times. The CDR3 coding sequence is TGTGCCAGCAGCGTAGGACTAGCGGGACCCGTAAACTTGAACACCGGGGAGCTGTTTTTT. It encodes CASSVGLAGPVNLNTGELFF. The chain is built from TRBV9 and TRBJ2-2, with 11 nucleotides matching TRBD2. CDR1 and CDR2 from the germline V gene are SGDLS and YYNGEE. The J segment lost 1 base and the V segment lost 0 bases, leaving 11 bases of the junction unmatched. The CDR3 runs to 20 residues.

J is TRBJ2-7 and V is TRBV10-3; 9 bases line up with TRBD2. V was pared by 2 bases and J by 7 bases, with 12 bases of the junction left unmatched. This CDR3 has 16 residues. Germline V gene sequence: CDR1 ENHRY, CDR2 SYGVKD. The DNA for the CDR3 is TGTGCCATCAGTGAGATGATTGGGCTAGCGGGGAAGGAGCAGTACTTC. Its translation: CAISEMIGLAGKEQYF.

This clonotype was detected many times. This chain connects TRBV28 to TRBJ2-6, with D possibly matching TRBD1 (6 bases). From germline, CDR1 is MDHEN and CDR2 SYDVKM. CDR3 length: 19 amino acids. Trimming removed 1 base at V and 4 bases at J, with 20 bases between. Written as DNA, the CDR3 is TGTGCCAGCAGTTTATTGACCATGGACAGCCGCTCGGGGGCCAACGTCCTGACTTTC. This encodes CASSLLTMDSRSGANVLTF.

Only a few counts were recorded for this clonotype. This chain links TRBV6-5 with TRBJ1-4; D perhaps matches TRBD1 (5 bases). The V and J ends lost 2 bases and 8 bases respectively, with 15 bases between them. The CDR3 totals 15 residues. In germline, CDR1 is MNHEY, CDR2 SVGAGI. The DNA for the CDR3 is TGTGCCAGCAGTTACGGGACCCCAGAAGGAGAAAAACTGTTTTTT. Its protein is CASSYGTPEGEKLFF.

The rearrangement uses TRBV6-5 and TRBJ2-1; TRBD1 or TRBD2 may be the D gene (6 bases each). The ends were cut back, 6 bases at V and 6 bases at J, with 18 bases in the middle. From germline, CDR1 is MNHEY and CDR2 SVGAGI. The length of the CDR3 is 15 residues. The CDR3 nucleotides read TGTGCCAGCAGCCCACAAGGCGGGACACGCAATGAGCAGTTCTTC. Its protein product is CASSPQGGTRNEQFF.

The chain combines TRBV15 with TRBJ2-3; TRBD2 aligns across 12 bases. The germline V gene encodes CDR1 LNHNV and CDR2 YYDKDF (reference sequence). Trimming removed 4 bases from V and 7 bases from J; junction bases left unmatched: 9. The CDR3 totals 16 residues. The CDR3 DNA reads TGTGCCACCAGCACTCGACTAGCGGGAGTGCGCAATACGCAGTATTTT. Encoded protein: CATSTRLAGVRNTQYF.